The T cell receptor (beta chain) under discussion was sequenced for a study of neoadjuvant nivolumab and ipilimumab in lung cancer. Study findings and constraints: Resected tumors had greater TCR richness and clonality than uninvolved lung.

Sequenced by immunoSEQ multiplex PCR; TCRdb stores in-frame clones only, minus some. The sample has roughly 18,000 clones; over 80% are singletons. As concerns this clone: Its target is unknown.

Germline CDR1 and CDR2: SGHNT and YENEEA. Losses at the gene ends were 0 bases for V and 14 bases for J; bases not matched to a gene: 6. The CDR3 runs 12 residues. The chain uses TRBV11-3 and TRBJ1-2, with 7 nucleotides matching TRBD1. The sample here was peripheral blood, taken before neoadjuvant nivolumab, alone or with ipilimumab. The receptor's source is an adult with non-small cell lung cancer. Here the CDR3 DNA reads TGTGCCAGCAGCTTAGATGGGACAGATTATACCTTC. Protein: CASSLDGTDYTF. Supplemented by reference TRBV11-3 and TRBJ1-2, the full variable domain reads EAGVVQSPRYKIIEKKQPVAFWCNPISGHNTLYWYLQNLGQGPELLIRYENEEAVDDSQLPKDRFSAERLKGVDSTLKIQPAELGDSAVYLCASSLDGTDYTFGSGTRLTVV.